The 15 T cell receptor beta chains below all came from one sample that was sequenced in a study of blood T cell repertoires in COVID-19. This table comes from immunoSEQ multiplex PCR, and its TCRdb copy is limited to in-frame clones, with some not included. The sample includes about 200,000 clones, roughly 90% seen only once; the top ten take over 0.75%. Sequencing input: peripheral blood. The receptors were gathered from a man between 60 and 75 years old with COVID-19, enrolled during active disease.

The CDR3 spells CASSRDRNSPLHF. As DNA, the CDR3 is TGTGCCAGCAGTAGGGACAGGAATTCACCCCTCCACTTT. The rearrangement links TRBV12-3 or TRBV12-4 to TRBJ1-6, with TRBD1 matching over 8 bases. J gave up 7 bases and V 5 bases, and 1 base lay outside the gene matches. The CDR3 totals 13 residues.

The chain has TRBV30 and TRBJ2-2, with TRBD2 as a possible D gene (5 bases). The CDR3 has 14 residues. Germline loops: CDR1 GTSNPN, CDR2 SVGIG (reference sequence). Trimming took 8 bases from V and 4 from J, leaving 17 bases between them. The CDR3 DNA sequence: TGTGCCACCGACCCTAGCTGGGGCACCGGGGAGCTGTTTTTT. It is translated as CATDPSWGTGELFF.

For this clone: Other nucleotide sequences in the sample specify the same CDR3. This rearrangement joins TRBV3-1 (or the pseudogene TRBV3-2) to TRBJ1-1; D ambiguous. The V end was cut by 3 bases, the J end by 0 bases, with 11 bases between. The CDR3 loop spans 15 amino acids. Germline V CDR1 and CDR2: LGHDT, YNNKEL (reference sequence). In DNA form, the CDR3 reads TGTGCCAGCAGCCAGGCAGGTATCCTGAACACTGAAGCTTTCTTT. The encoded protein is CASSQAGILNTEAFF.

Here the CDR3 DNA reads TGTGCCAGCAGCCCCGGTCAAGTAGCGAACGAGCAGTACTTC. This codes for CASSPGQVANEQYF. The chain combines TRBV9 with TRBJ2-7, with a tentative D call TRBD2 (5 bases). The CDR3 length is 14 residues. The V gene lost 4 bases and the J gene lost 5 bases, with 16 bases spanning the gap. CDR1 is SGDLS, CDR2 YYNGEE, per germline. Using reference TRBV9 and TRBJ2-7 for the parts outside the CDR3, the full variable domain is DSGVTQTPKHLITATGQRVTLRCSPRSGDLSVYWYQQSLDQGLQFLIQYYNGEERAKGNILERFSAQQFPDLHSELNLSSLELGDSALYFCASSPGQVANEQYFGPGTRLTVT.

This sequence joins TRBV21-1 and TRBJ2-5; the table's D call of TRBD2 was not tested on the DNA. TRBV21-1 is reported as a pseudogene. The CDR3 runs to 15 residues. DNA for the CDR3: TGTGCCAGCATGATTGGTGCGGCAGAGAGAAAGACCCAGTACTTC. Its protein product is CASMIGAAERKTQYF.

This chain's CDR3 is CASSPTGAQGPQHF. For the CDR3, the DNA is TGTGCCAGCTCACCTACAGGGGCACAGGGGCCCCAGCATTTT. The genes are TRBV18 and TRBJ1-5, with 7 nucleotides matching TRBD1. The ends lost 3 bases at V and 9 bases at J; junction bases unmatched: 8. Per the germline V gene, CDR1 is KGHSH and CDR2 is LQKENI. The CDR3 loop spans 14 amino acids.

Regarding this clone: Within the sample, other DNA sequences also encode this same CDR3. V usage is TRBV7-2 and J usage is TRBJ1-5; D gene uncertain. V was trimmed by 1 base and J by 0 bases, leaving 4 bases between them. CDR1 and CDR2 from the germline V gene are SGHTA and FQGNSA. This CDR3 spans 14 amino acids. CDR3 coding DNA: TGTGCCAGCAGCTTAGACAGTAGCAATCAGCCCCAGCATTTT. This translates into CASSLDSSNQPQHF.

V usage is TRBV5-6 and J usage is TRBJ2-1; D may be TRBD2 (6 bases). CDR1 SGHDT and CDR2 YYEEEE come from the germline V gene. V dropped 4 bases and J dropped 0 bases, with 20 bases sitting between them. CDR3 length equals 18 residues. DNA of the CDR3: TGTGCCAGCAGCCCCGCTCTTGGGTCTAGCGCCTCCTACAATGAGCAGTTCTTC. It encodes CASSPALGSSASYNEQFF. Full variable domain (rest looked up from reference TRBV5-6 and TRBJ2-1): DAGVTQSPTHLIKTRGQQVTLRCSPKSGHDTVSWYQQALGQGPQFIFQYYEEEERQRGNFPDRFSGHQFPNYSSELNVNALLLGDSALYLCASSPALGSSASYNEQFFGPGTRLTVL.

The CDR3 here is CASRHTGDYGYTF. DNA for the CDR3: TGTGCCAGCAGGCATACAGGGGACTATGGCTACACCTTC. The chain couples TRBV6-5 to TRBJ1-2; 7 positions agree with TRBD1. CDR1 is MNHEY, CDR2 SVGAGI, per germline. The CDR3 contains 13 residues. Unmatched junction bases numbered 4, after V lost 6 bases and J lost 3 bases.

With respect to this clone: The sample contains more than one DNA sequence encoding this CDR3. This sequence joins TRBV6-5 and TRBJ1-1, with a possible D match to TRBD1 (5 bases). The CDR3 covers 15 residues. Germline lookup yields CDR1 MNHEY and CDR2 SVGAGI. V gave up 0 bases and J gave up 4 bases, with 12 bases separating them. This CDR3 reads CASSYSRRGLTEAFF. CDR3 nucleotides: TGTGCCAGCAGTTACTCGAGGAGGGGCCTCACTGAAGCTTTCTTT.

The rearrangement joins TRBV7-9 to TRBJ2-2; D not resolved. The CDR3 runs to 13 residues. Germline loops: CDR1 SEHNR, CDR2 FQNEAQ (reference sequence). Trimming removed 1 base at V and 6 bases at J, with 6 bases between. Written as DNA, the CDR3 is TGTGCCAGCAGCTTAGTTTATGCCGGGGAGCTGTTTTTT. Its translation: CASSLVYAGELFF.

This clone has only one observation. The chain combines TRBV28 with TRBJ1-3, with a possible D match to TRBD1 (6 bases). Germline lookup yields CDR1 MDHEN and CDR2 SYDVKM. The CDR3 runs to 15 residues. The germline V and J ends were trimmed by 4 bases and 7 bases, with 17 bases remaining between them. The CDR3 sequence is CASSSLARTANTIYF. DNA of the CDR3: TGTGCCAGCAGTTCATTAGCCCGGACAGCCAACACCATATATTTT. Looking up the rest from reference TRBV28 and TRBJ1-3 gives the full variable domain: DVKVTQSSRYLVKRTGEKVFLECVQDMDHENMFWYRQDPGLGLRLIYFSYDVKMKEKGDIPEGYSVSREKKERFSLILESASTNQTSMYLCASSSLARTANTIYFGEGSWLTVV.

CDR3 loop: CASSFVTPSTGELFF. CDR3 nucleotides: TGTGCCAGCAGTTTTGTTACACCCTCCACCGGGGAGCTGTTTTTT. The chain employs TRBV28 and TRBJ2-2; D is ambiguous. Between the trimmed V and J ends, which lost 3 bases and 4 bases, there was a span of 12 bases. The germline V gene encodes CDR1 MDHEN and CDR2 SYDVKM. The CDR3 is made up of 15 amino acids.

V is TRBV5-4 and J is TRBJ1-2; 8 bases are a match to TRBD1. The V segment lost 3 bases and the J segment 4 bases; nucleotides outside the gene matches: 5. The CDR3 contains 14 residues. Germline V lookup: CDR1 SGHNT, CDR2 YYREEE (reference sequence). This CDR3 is CASSSIGQGYGYTF. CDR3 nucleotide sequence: TGTGCCAGCAGCTCAATCGGACAGGGCTATGGCTACACCTTC.

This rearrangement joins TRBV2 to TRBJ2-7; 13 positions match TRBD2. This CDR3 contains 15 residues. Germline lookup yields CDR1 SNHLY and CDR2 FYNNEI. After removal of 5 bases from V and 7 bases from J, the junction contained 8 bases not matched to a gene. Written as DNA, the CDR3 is TGTGCCAGCAGTCCAACTAGCGGGGGGGCCCGGGAGCAGTACTTC. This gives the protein CASSPTSGGAREQYF.